The source of this TCR beta chain is a study of molecular identifiers for immune sequencing clone quantification. Across the whole study: Five portions were made in replicates from RNA of around 20,000 or 100,000 naive CD8 cells, and four underwent sequencing. Broader study findings: Jurkat TCR RNA spiked in from one cell (amid about 1 million naive cells) was reportedly detectable.

The CDR3 is 15 residues long. Trimming left V 4 bases short and J 0 bases short, with 12 bases between. Germline-derived CDR1 and CDR2 are LNHDA and SQIVND (reference sequence). As previously described, bulk TCR libraries were made using listed TCR primers. TCRdb itself ran the PCR reads through MiXCR, one entry per CDR3 protein. Of 490,000 or so distinct CDR3 sequences in the sample, over 20% are singletons; the top ten hold about 0.8%. Construction of naive CD8 libraries employed about 19,000 to 1,000,000 sorted cells together with 10%, 30% or 50% RNA. This clonotype was picked up many times. What it recognizes is unknown.

Sequenced material: naive CD8+ T cells from blood, with Jurkat cell RNA spiked in. The sample's subset: FACS-sorted CD8+CD4-CCR7+CD45RA+ naive T cells. This sequence originates from a human donor in good health. Some libraries in this study had Jurkat cell RNA spiked in. This chain connects TRBV19 to TRBJ1-1, with D uncertain. The CDR3 region is CASSSPEKMNTEAFF. The DNA of the CDR3 is TGTGCCAGTAGTAGCCCCGAAAAGATGAACACTGAAGCTTTCTTT. Based on the CDR3 plus reference TRBV19 and TRBJ1-1, the full variable domain is DGGITQSPKYLFRKEGQNVTLSCEQNLNHDAMYWYRQDPGQGLRLIYYSQIVNDFQKGDIAEGYSVSREKKESFPLTVTSAQKNPTAFYLCASSSPEKMNTEAFFGQGTRLTVV.